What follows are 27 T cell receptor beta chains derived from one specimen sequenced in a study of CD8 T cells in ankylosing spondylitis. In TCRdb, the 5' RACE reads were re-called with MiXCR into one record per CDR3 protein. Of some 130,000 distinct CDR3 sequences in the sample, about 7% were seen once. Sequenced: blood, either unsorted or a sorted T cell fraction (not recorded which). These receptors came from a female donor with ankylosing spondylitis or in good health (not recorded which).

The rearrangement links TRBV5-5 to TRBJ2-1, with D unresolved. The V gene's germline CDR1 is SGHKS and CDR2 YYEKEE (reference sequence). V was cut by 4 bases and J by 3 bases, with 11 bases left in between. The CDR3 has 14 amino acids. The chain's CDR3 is CASSPGAFYNEQFF. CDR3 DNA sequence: TGTGCCAGCAGCCCTGGTGCCTTCTACAATGAGCAGTTCTTC.

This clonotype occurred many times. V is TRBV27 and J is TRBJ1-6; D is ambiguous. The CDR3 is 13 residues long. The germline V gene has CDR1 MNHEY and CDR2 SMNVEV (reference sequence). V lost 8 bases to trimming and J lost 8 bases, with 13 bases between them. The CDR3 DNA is TGTGCCAGCCGGATTCGGCCCTATTCACCCCTCCACTTT. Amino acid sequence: CASRIRPYSPLHF.

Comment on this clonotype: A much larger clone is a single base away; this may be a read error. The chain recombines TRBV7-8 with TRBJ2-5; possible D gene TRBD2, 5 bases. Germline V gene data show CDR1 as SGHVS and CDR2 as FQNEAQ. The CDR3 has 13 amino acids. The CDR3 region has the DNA TGTGTCAGCAGCTTAGAAGGGAGCGAGACCCAGTACTTC. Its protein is CVSSLEGSETQYF.

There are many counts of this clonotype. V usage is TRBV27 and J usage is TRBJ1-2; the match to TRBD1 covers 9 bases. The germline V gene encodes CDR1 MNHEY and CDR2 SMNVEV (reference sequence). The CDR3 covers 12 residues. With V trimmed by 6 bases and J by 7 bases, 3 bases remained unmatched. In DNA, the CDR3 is TGTGCCAGCAGCGGGACAGGGTTTGGCTACACCTTC. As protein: CASSGTGFGYTF.

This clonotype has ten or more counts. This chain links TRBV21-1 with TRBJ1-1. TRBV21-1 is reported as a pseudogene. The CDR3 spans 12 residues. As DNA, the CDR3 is TGTGCCAGCAGCAATCGGGGCACTGAAGCTTTCTTT. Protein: CASSNRGTEAFF.

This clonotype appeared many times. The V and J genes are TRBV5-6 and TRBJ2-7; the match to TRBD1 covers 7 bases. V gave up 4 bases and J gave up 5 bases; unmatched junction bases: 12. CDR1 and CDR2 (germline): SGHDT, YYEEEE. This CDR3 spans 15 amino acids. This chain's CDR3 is CASSKGQIRRHEQYF. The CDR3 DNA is TGTGCCAGCAGCAAGGGACAGATCCGTCGGCACGAGCAGTACTTC.

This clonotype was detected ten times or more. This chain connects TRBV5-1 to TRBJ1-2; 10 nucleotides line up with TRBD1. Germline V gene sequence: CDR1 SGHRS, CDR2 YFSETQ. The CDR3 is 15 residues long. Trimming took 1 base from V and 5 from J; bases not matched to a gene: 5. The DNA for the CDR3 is TGCGCCAGCAGCTTGACCGGGACAGGGGAATATGGCTACACCTTC. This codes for CASSLTGTGEYGYTF.

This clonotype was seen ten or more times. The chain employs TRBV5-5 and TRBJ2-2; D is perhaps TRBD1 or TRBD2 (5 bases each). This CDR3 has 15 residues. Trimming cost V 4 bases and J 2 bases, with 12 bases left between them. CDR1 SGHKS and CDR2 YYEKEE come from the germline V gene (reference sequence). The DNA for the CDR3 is TGTGCCAGCAGCCGGGACCCAGCTAACACCGGGGAGCTGTTTTTT. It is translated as CASSRDPANTGELFF. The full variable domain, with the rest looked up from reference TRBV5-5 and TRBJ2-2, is DAGVTQSPTHLIKTRGQQVTLRCSPISGHKSVSWYQQVLGQGPQFIFQYYEKEERGRGNFPDRFSARQFPNYSSELNVNALLLGDSALYLCASSRDPANTGELFFGEGSRLTVL.

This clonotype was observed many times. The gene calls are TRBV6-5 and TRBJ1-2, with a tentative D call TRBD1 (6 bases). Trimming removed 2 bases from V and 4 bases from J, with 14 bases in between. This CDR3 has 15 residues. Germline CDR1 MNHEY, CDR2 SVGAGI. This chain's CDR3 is CASSYTTDSFYGYTF. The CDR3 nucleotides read TGTGCCAGCAGTTACACGACGGACAGCTTCTATGGCTACACCTTC.

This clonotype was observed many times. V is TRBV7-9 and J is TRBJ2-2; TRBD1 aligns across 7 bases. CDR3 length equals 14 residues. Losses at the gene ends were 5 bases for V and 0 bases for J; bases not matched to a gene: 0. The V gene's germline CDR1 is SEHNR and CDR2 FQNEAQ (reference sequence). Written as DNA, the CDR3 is TGTGCCAGCAGCCAGGGGGCGAACACCGGGGAGCTGTTTTTT. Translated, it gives CASSQGANTGELFF.

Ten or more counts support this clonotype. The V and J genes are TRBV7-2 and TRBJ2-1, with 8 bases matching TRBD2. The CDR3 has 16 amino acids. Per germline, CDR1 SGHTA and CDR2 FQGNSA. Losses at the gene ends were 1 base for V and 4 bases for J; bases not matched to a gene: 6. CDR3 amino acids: CASSLVFGGGYNEQFF. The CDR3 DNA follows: TGTGCCAGCAGCTTAGTTTTTGGCGGGGGGTACAATGAGCAGTTCTTC.

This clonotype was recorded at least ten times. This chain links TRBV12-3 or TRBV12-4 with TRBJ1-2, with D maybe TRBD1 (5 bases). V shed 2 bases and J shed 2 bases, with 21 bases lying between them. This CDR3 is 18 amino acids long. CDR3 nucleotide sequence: TGTGCCAGCAGTTTATCGGGATGGGGGGGGGGAACAAACTATGGCTACACCTTC. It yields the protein CASSLSGWGGGTNYGYTF.

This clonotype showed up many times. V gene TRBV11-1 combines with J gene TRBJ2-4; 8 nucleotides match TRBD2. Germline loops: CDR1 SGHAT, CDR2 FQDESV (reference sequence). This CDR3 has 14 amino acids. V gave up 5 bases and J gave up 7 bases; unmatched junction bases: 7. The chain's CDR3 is CASSPRLANNIQYF. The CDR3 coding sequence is TGTGCCAGCAGCCCAAGACTAGCGAATAACATTCAGTACTTC. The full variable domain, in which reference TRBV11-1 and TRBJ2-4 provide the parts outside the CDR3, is EAEVAQSPRYKITEKSQAVAFWCDPISGHATLYWYRQILGQGPELLVQFQDESVVDDSQLPKDRFSAERLKGVDSTLKIQPAELGDSAMYLCASSPRLANNIQYFGAGTRLSVL.

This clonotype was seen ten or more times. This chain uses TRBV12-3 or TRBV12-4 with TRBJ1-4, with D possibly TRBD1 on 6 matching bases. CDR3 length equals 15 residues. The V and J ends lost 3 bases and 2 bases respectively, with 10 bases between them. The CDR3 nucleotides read TGTGCCAGCAGTTTCGTCCAGGGGACTAATGAAAAACTGTTTTTT. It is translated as CASSFVQGTNEKLFF.

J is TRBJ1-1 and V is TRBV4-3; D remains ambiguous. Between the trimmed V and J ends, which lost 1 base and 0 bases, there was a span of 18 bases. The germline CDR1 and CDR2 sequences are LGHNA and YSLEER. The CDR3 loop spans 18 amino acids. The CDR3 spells CASSQGVGLGSMNTEAFF. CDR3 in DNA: TGCGCCAGCAGCCAAGGGGTCGGGCTCGGGTCAATGAACACTGAAGCTTTCTTT.

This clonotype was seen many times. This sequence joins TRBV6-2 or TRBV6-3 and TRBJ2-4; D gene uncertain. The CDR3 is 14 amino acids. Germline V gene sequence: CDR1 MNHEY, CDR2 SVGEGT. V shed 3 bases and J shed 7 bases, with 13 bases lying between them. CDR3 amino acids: CASSYPDLSNIQYF. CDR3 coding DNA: TGTGCCAGCAGTTATCCGGACCTTAGTAACATTCAGTACTTC.

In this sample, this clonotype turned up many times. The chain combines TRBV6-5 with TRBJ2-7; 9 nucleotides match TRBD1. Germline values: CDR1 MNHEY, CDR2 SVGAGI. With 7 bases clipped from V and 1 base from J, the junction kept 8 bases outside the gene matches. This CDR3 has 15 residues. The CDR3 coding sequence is TGTGCCAGCATTTTCGCTGGACAGGGGTCCTACGAGCAGTACTTC. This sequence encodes CASIFAGQGSYEQYF.

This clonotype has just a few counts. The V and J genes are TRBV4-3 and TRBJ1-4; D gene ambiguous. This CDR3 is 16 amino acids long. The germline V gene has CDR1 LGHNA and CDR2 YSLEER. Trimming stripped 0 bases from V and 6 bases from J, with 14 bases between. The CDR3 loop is CASSQDPDGGDEKLFF. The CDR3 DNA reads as TGCGCCAGCAGCCAAGACCCGGACGGCGGGGATGAAAAACTGTTTTTT.

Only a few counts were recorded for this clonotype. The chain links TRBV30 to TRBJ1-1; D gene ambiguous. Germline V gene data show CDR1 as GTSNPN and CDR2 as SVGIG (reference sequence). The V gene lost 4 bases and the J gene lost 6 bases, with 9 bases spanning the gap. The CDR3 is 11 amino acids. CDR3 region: CAWTTGAEAFF. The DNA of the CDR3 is TGTGCCTGGACTACTGGGGCTGAAGCTTTCTTT.

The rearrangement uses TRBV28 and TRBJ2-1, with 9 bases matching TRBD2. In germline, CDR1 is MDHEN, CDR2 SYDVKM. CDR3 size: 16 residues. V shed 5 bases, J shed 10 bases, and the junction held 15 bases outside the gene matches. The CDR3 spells CASSPVWPSGAQEQFF. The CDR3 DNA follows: TGTGCCAGCAGTCCCGTGTGGCCTAGCGGGGCCCAAGAGCAGTTCTTC.

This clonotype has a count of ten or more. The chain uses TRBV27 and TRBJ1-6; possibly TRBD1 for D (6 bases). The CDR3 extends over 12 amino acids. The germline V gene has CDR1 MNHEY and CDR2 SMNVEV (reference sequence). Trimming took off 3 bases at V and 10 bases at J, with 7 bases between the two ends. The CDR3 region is CASSLGGSPLHF. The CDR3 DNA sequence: TGTGCCAGCAGTTTGGGGGGCTCACCCCTCCACTTT.

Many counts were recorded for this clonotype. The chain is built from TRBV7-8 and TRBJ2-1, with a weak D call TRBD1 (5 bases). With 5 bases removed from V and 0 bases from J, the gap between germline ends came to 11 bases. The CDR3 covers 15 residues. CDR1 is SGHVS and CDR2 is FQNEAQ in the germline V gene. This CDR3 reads CASSQDISSYNEQFF. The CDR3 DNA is TGTGCCAGCAGCCAGGACATCAGCTCCTACAATGAGCAGTTCTTC.

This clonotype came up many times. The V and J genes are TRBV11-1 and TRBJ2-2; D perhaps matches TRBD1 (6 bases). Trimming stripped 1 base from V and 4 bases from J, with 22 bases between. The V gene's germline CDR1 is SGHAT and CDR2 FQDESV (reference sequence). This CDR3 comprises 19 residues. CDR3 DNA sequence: TGTGCCAGCAGCTTAGTTGCAATTGAGGGACATCGGATCACCGGGGAGCTGTTTTTT. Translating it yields CASSLVAIEGHRITGELFF. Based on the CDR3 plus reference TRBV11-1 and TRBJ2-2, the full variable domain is EAEVAQSPRYKITEKSQAVAFWCDPISGHATLYWYRQILGQGPELLVQFQDESVVDDSQLPKDRFSAERLKGVDSTLKIQPAELGDSAMYLCASSLVAIEGHRITGELFFGEGSRLTVL.

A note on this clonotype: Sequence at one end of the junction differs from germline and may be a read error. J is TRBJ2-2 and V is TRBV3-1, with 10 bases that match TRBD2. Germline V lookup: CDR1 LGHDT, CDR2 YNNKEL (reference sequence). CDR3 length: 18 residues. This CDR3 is CASCQGGLAGAHTGELFF. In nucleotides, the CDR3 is TGTGCCAGCTGCCAAGGAGGCCTAGCGGGGGCTCACACCGGGGAGCTGTTTTTT.

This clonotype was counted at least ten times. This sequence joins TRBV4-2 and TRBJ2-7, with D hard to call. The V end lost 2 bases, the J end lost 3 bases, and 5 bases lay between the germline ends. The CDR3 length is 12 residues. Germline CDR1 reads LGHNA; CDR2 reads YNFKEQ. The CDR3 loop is CASSQSGYEQYF. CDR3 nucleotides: TGTGCCAGCAGCCAATCGGGCTACGAGCAGTACTTC.

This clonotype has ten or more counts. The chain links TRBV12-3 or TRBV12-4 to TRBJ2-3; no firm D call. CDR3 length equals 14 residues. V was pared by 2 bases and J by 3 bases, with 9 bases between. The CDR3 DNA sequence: TGTGCCAGCAGTTTATGGGCGGAGACAGATACGCAGTATTTT. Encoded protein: CASSLWAETDTQYF.

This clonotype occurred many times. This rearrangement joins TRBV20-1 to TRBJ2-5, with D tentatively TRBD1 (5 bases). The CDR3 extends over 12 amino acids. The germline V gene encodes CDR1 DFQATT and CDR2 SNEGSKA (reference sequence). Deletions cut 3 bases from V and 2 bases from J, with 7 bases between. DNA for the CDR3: TGCAGTGCTAGCAGGGCACAAGAGACCCAGTACTTC. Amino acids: CSASRAQETQYF.